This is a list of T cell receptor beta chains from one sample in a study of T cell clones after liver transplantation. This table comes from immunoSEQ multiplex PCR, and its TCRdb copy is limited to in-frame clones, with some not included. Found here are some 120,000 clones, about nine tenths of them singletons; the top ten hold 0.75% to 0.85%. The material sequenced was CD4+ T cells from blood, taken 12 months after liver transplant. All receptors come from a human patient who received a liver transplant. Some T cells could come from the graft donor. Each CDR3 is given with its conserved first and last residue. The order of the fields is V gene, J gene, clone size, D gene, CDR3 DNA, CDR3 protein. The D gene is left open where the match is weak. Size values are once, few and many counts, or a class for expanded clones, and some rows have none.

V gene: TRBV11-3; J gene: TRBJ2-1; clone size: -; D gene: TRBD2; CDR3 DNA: TGTGCCAGCAGCTTAGGTAGCGGGATGTCCTATGAGCAGTTCTTC; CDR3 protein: CASSLGSGMSYEQFF
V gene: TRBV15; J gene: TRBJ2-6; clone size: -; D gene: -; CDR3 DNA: TGTGCCACCAGCAGAGCAATTGTCGGCGGGGCCAACGTCCTGACTTTC; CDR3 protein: CATSRAIVGGANVLTF
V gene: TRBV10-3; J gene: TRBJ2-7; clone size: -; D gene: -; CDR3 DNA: TGTGCCATCAGCCAGACAGACGGGGAGCAGTACTTC; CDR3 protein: CAISQTDGEQYF
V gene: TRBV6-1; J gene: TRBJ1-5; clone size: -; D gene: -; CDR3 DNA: TGTGCCAGCAGTGAAAAGCCAGTCGTCTATAGCAATCAGCCCCAGCATTTT; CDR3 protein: CASSEKPVVYSNQPQHF
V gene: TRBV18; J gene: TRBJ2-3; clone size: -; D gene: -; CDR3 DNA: TGTGCCAGCTCACAAACGCGGGGCGCGGATACGCAGTATTTT; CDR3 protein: CASSQTRGADTQYF
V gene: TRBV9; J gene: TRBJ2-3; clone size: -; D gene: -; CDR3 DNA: TGTGCCAGCGGCAGGGCGGGACCTAGCACAGATACGCAGTATTTT; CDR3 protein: CASGRAGPSTDTQYF
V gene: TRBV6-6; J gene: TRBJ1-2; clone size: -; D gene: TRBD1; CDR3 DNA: TGTGCCAGCGACCTAAGGGGACAGACCCTTTCGGGCTACACCTTC; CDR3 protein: CASDLRGQTLSGYTF
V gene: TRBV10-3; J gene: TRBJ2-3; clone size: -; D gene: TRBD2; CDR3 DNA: TGTGCCATCAGACTAGGACTAGTCGGGGGCACAGATACGCAGTATTTT; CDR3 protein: CAIRLGLVGGTDTQYF
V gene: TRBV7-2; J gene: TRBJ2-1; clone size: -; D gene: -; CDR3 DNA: TGTGCCAGCAGCTTAGCAGCAGGCTCCTACAATGAGCAGTTCTTC; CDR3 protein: CASSLAAGSYNEQFF
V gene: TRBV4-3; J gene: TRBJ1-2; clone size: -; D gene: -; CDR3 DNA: TGCGCCAGCAGCCAAGATTGGGGCCCCTATGGCTACACCTTC; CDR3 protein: CASSQDWGPYGYTF
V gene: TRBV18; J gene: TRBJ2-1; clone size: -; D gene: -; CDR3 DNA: TGTGCCAGCTCACCACCCTACAATGAGCAGTTCTTC; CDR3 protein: CASSPPYNEQFF
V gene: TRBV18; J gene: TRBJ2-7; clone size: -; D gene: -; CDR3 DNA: TGTGCCAGCTCACCACCGAGCAGCGAGGAGCAGTACTTC; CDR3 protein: CASSPPSSEEQYF
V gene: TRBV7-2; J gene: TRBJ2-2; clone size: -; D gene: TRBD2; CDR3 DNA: TGTGCCAGCAGCTCTCGGACTAGTCACACCGGGGAGCTGTTTTTT; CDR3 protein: CASSSRTSHTGELFF
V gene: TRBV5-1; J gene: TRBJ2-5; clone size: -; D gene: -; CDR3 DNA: TGCGCCAGCAGCACACGAGGGGGTAATGAAGAGACCCAGTACTTC; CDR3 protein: CASSTRGGNEETQYF
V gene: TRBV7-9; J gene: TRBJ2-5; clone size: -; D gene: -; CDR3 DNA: TGTGCCAGCAGTGAGGGGATGTACCAAGAGACCCAGTACTTC; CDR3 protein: CASSEGMYQETQYF
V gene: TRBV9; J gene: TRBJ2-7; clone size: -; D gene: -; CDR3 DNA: TGTGCCAGCAGCGTAAGAGGCTACGAGCAGTACTTC; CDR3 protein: CASSVRGYEQYF
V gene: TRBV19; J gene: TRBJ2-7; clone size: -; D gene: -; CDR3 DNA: TGTGCCAGTCCCCTATGGCAGAGCTCCTACGAGCAGTACTTC; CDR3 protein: CASPLWQSSYEQYF
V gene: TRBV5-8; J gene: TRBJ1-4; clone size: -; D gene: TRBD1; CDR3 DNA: TGTGCCAGCAGCCCTGACAGGGTGGCAACTAATGAAAAACTGTTTTTT; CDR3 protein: CASSPDRVATNEKLFF
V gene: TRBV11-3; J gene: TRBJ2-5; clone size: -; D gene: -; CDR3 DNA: TGTGCCAGCAGCTTAGGCCCCCTGGAGACCCAGTACTTC; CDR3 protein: CASSLGPLETQYF
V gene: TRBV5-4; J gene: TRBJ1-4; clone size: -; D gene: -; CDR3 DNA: TGTGCCAGCAGCTTGGATCGGGTTGAAAAACTGTTTTTT; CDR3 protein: CASSLDRVEKLFF
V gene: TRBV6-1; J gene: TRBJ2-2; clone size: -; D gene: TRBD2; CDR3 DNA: TGTGCCAGCAGTGCGATAGCGGGAAGGGGAGGGACCGGGGAGCTGTTTTTT; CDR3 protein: CASSAIAGRGGTGELFF
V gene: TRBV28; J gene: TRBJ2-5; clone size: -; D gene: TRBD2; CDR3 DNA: TGTGCCAGCAGTTCCGGAACGGGACTAGCGGGAGGTCGACAAGAGACCCAGTACTTC; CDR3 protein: CASSSGTGLAGGRQETQYF
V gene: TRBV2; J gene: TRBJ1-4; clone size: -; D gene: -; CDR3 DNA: TGTGCCACCACCCGACAGGCTGAAAAACTGTTTTTT; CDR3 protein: CATTRQAEKLFF
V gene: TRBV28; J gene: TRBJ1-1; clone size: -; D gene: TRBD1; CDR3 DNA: TGTGCCAGCAGACGCAGGGGGAGGAACACTGAAGCTTTCTTT; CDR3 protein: CASRRRGRNTEAFF
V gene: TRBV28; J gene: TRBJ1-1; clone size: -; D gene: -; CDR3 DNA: TGTGCCAGCAGTCCGGGCACTGAAGCTTTCTTT; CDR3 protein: CASSPGTEAFF
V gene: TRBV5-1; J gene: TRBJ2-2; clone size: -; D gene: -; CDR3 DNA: TGCGCCAGCAGCTTGACGGGCGGTTACACCGGGGAGCTGTTTTTT; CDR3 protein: CASSLTGGYTGELFF
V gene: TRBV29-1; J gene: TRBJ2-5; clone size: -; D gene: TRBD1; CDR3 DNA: TGCAGCGTTGAGGCAGGGGGAAGCGGGACCCAGTACTTC; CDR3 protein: CSVEAGGSGTQYF
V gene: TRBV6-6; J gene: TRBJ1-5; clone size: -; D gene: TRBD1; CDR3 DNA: TGTGCCAGCAGTTACGCGGACAGGGCGGGCAATCAGCCCCAGCATTTT; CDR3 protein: CASSYADRAGNQPQHF
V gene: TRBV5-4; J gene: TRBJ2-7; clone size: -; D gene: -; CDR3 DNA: TGTGCCAGCAGCCCGGGACTGTCTTCCTACGAGCAGTACTTC; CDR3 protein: CASSPGLSSYEQYF
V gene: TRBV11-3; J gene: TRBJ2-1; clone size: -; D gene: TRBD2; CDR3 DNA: TGTGCCAGCAGCTTCTCGGGACTAGCGGGGAATGAGCAGTTCTTC; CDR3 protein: CASSFSGLAGNEQFF
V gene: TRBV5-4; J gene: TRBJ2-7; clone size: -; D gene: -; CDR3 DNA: TGTGCCAGCAGTTCCACCTACGAGCAGTACTTC; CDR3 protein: CASSSTYEQYF
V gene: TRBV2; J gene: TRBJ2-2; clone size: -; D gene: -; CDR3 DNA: TGTGCCAGCAGTGAATTGGCGGCGAACACCGGGGAGCTGTTTTTT; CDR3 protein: CASSELAANTGELFF
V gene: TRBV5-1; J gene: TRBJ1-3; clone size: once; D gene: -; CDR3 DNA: TGCGCCAGCAGCTTGGATTCGGGGAGCAACACCATATATTTT; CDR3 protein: CASSLDSGSNTIYF
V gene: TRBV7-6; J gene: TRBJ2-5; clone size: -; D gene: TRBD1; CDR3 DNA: TGTGCCAGCAGACGGGGACAGCTGCAAGAGACCCAGTACTTC; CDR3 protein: CASRRGQLQETQYF
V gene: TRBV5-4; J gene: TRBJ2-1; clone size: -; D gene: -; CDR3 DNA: TGTGCCAGCAGCTTGGGGGGAGAGCGGTTTGGAAATGAGCAGTTCTTC; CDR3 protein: CASSLGGERFGNEQFF